The T cell receptor (beta chain) under discussion was sequenced for a study of control samples from healthy donors and cancer patients (dated by TCRdb to the early 2020s). Libraries were made using the immunoSEQ multiplex PCR assay. Held by TCRdb, this immuneACCESS table contains in-frame sequences only and omits some clones. Under half of the omission traces to an unresolved V gene where checked; the cause of the rest is unknown. The sample table shows roughly 90,000 clones, and about 92% are seen once. Of the sample, over 1.3% is held by the ten largest clones. Comments on this clone: Its recognized antigen is unknown. No base qualities exist here, and no much larger clone lies one base off it.

The specimen sequenced was blood. This clonotype was obtained from a woman younger than 45 in good health.

The CDR3 protein sequence reads: CASSQDRGAGGYTF. The base sequence is TGCGCCAGCAGCCAAGATAGGGGCGCGGGAGGCTACACCTTC. The rearrangement combines TRBV4-1 with TRBJ1-2; the D gene is possibly TRBD1, with 5 bases matching. CDR1 and CDR2, looked up from the germline V gene, are MGHRA and YSYEKL. The CDR3 spans 14 residues, from the cysteine through the phenylalanine. Only the CDR3 region is kept as DNA, spanning 42 bases read in frame from base 1. V was cut back by 0 bases and J by 8 bases, leaving a gap of 13 bases between them.